This T cell receptor beta chain was recorded in a study of CD8 T cells in Susac syndrome. Random hexamers primed reverse transcription of about 0.45 to 1 ug RNA. Amplification of TCR beta CDR3 by immunoSEQ multiplex PCR spanned 54 Vbeta and 13 Jbeta. TCRdb recomputed calls from the immunoSEQ multiplex PCR reads with MiXCR, one row per CDR3 protein. The table records around 200,000 distinct CDR3 sequences, approximately 95% of them present only once. The CDR3 extends over 16 amino acids. The V end lost 2 bases, the J end lost 0 bases, and 12 bases lay between the germline ends. The rearrangement links TRBV12-3 or TRBV12-4 to TRBJ2-3; weak D call: TRBD2 (5 bases). The source material was CD4+ T cells from PBMCs. The sequence derives from a human donor with multiple sclerosis. In nucleotides, the CDR3 is TGTGCCAGCAGTTTAACCGACGGGGAGAGCACAGATACGCAGTATTTT. Encoded protein: CASSLTDGESTDTQYF.